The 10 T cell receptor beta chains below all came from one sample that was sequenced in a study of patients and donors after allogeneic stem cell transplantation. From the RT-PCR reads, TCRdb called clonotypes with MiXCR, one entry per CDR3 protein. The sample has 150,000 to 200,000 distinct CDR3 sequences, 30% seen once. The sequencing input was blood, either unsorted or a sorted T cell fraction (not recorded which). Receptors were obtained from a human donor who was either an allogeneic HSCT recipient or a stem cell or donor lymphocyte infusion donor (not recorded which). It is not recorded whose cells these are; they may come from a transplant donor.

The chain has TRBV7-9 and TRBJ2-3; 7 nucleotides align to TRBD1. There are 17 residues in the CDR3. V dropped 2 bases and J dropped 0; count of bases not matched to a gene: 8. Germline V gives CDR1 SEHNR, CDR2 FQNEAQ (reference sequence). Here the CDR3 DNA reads TGTGCCAGCAGCTTATCTCGACAGGGCCCTAGCACAGATACGCAGTATTTT. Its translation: CASSLSRQGPSTDTQYF.

The CDR3 sequence: CASTRRGTASSGANVLTF. The DNA for the CDR3 is TGTGCCAGCACACGACGAGGGACAGCGAGCTCTGGGGCCAACGTCCTGACTTTC. The chain is built from TRBV27 and TRBJ2-6; 7 bases map to TRBD1. The CDR3 loop spans 18 amino acids. Germline V gives CDR1 MNHEY, CDR2 SMNVEV (reference sequence). After removal of 7 bases from V and 0 bases from J, the junction contained 12 bases not matched to a gene.

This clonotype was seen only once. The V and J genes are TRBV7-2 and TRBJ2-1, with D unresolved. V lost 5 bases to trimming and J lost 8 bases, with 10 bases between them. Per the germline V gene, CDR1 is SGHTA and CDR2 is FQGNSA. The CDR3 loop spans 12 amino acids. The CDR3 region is CASSPTRDEQFF. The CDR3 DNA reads TGTGCCAGCAGCCCCACGAGAGATGAGCAGTTCTTC.

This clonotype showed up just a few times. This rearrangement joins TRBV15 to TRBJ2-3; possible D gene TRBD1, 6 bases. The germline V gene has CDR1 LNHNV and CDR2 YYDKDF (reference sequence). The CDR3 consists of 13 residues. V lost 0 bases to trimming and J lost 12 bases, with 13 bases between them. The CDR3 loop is CATSRDSGEPQYF. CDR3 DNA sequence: TGTGCCACCAGCAGAGATTCAGGGGAGCCCCAGTATTTT.

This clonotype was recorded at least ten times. The CDR3 spells CASSSRDRATEAFF. CDR3 in DNA: TGTGCCAGCAGCAGCCGGGACAGGGCCACTGAAGCTTTCTTT. The chain couples TRBV11-2 to TRBJ1-1; TRBD1 matches 9 bases. J lost 4 bases, V lost 5 bases, and 5 bases had no gene match. The CDR3 loop spans 14 amino acids. Germline-derived CDR1 and CDR2 are SGHAT and FQNNGV.

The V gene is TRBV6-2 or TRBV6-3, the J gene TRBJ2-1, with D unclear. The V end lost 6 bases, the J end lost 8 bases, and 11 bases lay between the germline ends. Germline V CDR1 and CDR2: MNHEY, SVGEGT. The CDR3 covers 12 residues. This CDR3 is CASSLTHDEQFF. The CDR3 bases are TGTGCCAGCAGCCTCACCCATGATGAGCAGTTCTTC.

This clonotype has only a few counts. CDR3 region: CASSLTPTSYDEQYF. The CDR3 nucleotides read TGTGCCAGCAGTCTTACCCCGACTAGCTATGACGAGCAGTACTTC. The chain has TRBV27 and TRBJ2-7; 7 bases fit TRBD2. CDR3 size: 15 residues. Germline trimming cut 5 bases from V and 5 bases from J; bases unmatched to any gene: 12. Germline CDR1 is MNHEY and CDR2 is SMNVEV (reference sequence).

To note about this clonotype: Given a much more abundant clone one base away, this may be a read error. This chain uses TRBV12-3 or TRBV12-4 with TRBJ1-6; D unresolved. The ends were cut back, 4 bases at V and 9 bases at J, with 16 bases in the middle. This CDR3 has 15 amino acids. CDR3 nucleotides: TGTGCCAGCAGTTCCGAGTGGCCTCGGGGTTCACCCCTCCACTTT. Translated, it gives CASSSEWPRGSPLHF.

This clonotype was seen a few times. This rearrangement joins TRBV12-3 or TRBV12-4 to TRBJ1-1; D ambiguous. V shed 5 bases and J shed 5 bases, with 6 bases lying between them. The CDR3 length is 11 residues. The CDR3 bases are TGTGCCAGCAGTATATTAACTGAAGCTTTCTTT. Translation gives CASSILTEAFF.

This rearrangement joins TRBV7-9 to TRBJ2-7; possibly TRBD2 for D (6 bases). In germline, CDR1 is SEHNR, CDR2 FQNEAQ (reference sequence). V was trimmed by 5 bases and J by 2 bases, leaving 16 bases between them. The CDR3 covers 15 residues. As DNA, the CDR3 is TGTGCCAGCAGCCCGACCGGGAGATATACCTACGAGCAGTACTTC. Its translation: CASSPTGRYTYEQYF. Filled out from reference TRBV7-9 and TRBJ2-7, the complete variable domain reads DTGVSQNPRHKITKRGQNVTFRCDPISEHNRLYWYRQTLGQGPEFLTYFQNEAQLEKSRLLSDRFSAERPKGSFSTLEIQRTEQGDSAMYLCASSPTGRYTYEQYFGPGTRLTVT.